This T cell receptor beta chain appears in the sequencing data of a study of shared clonotypes between healthy human individuals. General study findings and limits: Naive subsets generally had larger estimated richness than memory subsets. Relative to clonotypes present in all four donors, those not shared had lower generation probabilities.

All participating donors were Caucasian adults from Nashville, Tennessee. Every subset had its genomic DNA shared out evenly among several immunoSEQ plates. This table comes from immunoSEQ multiplex PCR, and its TCRdb copy is limited to in-frame clones, with some not included. The table has about 2.4 million clones, roughly 92% seen once. From germline, CDR1 is ENHRY and CDR2 SYGVKD. This CDR3 is 13 amino acids long. V lost 7 bases and J 0 bases, leaving 9 bases between the germline ends. Concerning this clone itself: Its antigen is currently unknown.

The sample comprised naive CD4+ T cells sorted from blood. The sample's subset: CD45RA+ positively selected. This receptor was identified in a man aged 18 to 30 in good health. The V call is TRBV10-3, the J call TRBJ1-1, with a possible D match to TRBD1 (5 bases). The CDR3 coding sequence is TGTGCCATCAATACAGGAATGAACACTGAAGCTTTCTTT. Residues: CAINTGMNTEAFF.